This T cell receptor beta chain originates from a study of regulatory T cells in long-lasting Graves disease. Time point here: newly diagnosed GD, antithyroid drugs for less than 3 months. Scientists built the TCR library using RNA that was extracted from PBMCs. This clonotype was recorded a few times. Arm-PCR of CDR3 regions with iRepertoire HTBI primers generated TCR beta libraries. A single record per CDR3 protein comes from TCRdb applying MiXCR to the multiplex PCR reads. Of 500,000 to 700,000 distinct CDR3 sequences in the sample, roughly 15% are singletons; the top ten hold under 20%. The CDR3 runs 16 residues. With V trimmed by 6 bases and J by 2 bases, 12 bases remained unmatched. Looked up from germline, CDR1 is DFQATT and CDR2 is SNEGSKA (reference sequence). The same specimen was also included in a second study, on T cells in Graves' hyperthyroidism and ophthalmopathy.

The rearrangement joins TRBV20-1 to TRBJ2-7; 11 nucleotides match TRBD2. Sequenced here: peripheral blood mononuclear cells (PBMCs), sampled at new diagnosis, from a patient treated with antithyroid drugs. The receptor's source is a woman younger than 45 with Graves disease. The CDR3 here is CSADTSGTSGPYEQYF. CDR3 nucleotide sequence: TGCAGTGCCGATACCAGCGGGACTAGCGGCCCCTACGAGCAGTACTTC.